These 8 T cell receptor beta chains share one sample of origin, sequenced in a study of Ad26.COV2.S vaccination and SARS-CoV-2 variants. The treatment denotes: around 19 received Ad26.COV2.S at low or high dose, single or two shots; about 5 received placebo; per-sample allocation not given. Day 63 following the first vaccine or placebo injection was when the samples were taken. Assay: immunoSEQ multiplex PCR; the TCRdb copy retains only in-frame clones and omits some. The data show about 680,000 clones, roughly nine tenths seen once. The material sequenced was peripheral blood, taken in a trial of Ad26.COV2.S vaccine versus placebo. The receptors originated from a person between 18 and 65 years old who received the Ad26.COV2.S COVID-19 vaccine or a placebo.

The chain uses TRBV29-1 and TRBJ1-1, with D maybe TRBD1 (5 bases). Trimming stripped 7 bases from V and 1 base from J, with 13 bases between. This CDR3 contains 13 residues. The germline V gene encodes CDR1 SQVTM and CDR2 ANQGSEA. The CDR3 region has the DNA TGCAGCGCCCGGGGTGGGGGGAACACTGAAGCTTTCTTT. It encodes CSARGGGNTEAFF.

A few counts support this clone. The chain employs TRBV3-1 (or the pseudogene TRBV3-2) and TRBJ2-1; D ambiguous. The V gene lost 2 bases and the J gene lost 7 bases, with 3 bases spanning the gap. CDR3 length: 11 amino acids. Germline V gene data show CDR1 as LGHDT and CDR2 as YNNKEL (reference sequence). CDR3 sequence (DNA): TGTGCCAGCAGCCAACTGAATGAGCAGTTCTTC. This gives the protein CASSQLNEQFF.

The chain links TRBV10-3 to TRBJ2-2; D possibly uses TRBD1 or TRBD2 (5 bases each). CDR3 size: 14 residues. CDR1 is ENHRY and CDR2 is SYGVKD in the germline V gene. The V gene lost 10 bases and the J gene lost 6 bases, with 18 bases spanning the gap. The CDR3 nucleotides read TGTGCCACGAGGGGAAGGGAAGAGGCCGGGGAGCTGTTTTTT. This encodes CATRGREEAGELFF.

This clone has a handful of counts. V gene TRBV25-1 combines with J gene TRBJ2-5; 10 bases match TRBD2. The CDR3 contains 13 residues. V trimming: 4 bases; J trimming: 8 bases; junction bases outside the gene matches: 4. CDR1 is MGHDK, CDR2 SYGVNS, per germline. As DNA, the CDR3 is TGTGCCAGCAGTGCGAGCGGGAGGGGTACCCAGTACTTC. This codes for CASSASGRGTQYF.

The CDR3: CASSFRVHYGYTF. Here the CDR3 DNA reads TGTGCCAGTAGTTTCCGGGTCCACTATGGCTACACCTTC. The chain couples TRBV19 to TRBJ1-2, with D uncertain. The CDR3 runs 13 residues. CDR1 is LNHDA and CDR2 is SQIVND in the germline V gene (reference sequence). V lost 5 bases and J 3 bases, leaving 10 bases between the germline ends.

As for this clone: This may be a read error, as it is one base from a much larger clone. Other DNA sequences within the sample encode an identical CDR3. The chain employs TRBV3-1 (or the pseudogene TRBV3-2) and TRBJ2-1; D is ambiguous. The CDR3 is made up of 11 amino acids. Trimming pared 5 bases from V and 4 bases from J, leaving 3 bases between. Germline-derived CDR1 and CDR2 are LGHDT and YNNKEL (reference sequence). CDR3 protein: CASSSYNEQFF. The DNA for the CDR3 is TGTGCCAGCAGCTCTTACAATGAGCAGTTCTTC.

The chain uses TRBV7-8 and TRBJ1-4; D remains unclear. Per germline, CDR1 SGHVS and CDR2 FQNEAQ. The V and J ends lost 5 bases and 8 bases respectively, with 18 bases between them. The CDR3 runs 15 residues. CDR3 loop: CASSRGTGEGEKLFF. The CDR3 DNA sequence: TGTGCCAGCAGCCGAGGAACCGGCGAGGGAGAAAAACTGTTTTTT.

This rearrangement joins TRBV2 to TRBJ2-2, with TRBD2 identical over 7 bases. V was pared by 5 bases and J by 5 bases, with 11 bases of the junction left unmatched. Germline values: CDR1 SNHLY, CDR2 FYNNEI. The length of the CDR3 is 16 residues. The CDR3: CASSLLARTRTGELFF. CDR3 sequence (DNA): TGTGCCAGCAGTTTACTAGCGCGAACGCGGACCGGGGAGCTGTTTTTT.